The following is a T cell receptor (beta chain) sequence with its context. Losses at the gene ends were 2 bases for V and 5 bases for J; bases not matched to a gene: 6. The CDR3 is made up of 15 amino acids. The germline V gene has CDR1 SGHTA and CDR2 FQGNSA. The data were taken from a study of beta chain features in type 1 diabetes. The isolated RNA, all of it, was reverse transcribed, so expressed TCRB transcripts were what got sequenced. The repertoire was sequenced with immunoSEQ multiplex PCR; TCRdb's copy has only in-frame clones and lacks some. The sample includes about 360,000 clones, around an eighth of them seen just once.

The sequenced material came from naive CD4+ T cells from blood. The sequence was collected from a man aged 18-30 years in good health. The V and J genes are TRBV7-2 and TRBJ2-5; 9 bases are a match to TRBD2. CDR3 nucleotide sequence: TGTGCCAGCAGCTTATCGGAGCGGGGGGCCGAGACCCAGTACTTC. This translates into CASSLSERGAETQYF.